The 23 T cell receptor beta chains in this list originate from one sample, sequenced in a study of blood T cell repertoires in COVID-19 (dated by TCRdb to about 2020). Library preparation used the immunoSEQ multiplex PCR assay. The table comes from immuneACCESS by way of TCRdb, which keeps in-frame sequences with V and J called. Part of the clones is missing from these tables; in studies checked, under half for an unresolved V gene and the rest for unknown reasons. The sample has more than 65,000 clones on record, 84% of them singletons. Of the sample, roughly 3.5% is held by the ten largest clones. Input material: peripheral blood. The receptors here all came from a man over 45 with acute or convalescent COVID-19.

The chain has TRBV28 and TRBJ1-6, with 9 bases identical to TRBD1. The germline V gene encodes CDR1 MDHEN and CDR2 SYDVKM. V was pared by 5 bases and J by 8 bases, with 10 bases of the junction left unmatched. There are 16 residues in the CDR3. The CDR3 region is CASSPPQGAAYSPLHF. CDR3 in DNA: TGTGCCAGCAGTCCGCCACAGGGGGCGGCGTATTCACCCCTCCACTTT.

In DNA form, the CDR3 reads TGCGCCAGCTCCTCAGGGGGCGCAGGCACAGATACGCAGTATTTT. It translates to CASSSGGAGTDTQYF. The V call is TRBV10-1, the J call TRBJ2-3, with TRBD1 identical over 8 bases. CDR3 size: 15 residues. V lost 8 bases, J lost 1 base, and 8 bases stayed unmatched. Germline assignment: CDR1 WNHNN and CDR2 SYGVQD (reference sequence).

This clone has a single count. This CDR3 is CATSDDRGGGYTF. The CDR3 nucleotides are TGTGCCACCAGTGATGACAGGGGGGGCGGCTACACCTTC. The chain combines TRBV24-1 with TRBJ1-2; 9 bases agree with TRBD1. The CDR3 covers 13 residues. The germline CDR1 and CDR2 sequences are KGHDR and SFDVKD. V gave up 3 bases and J gave up 8 bases; unmatched junction bases: 3.

V gene TRBV29-1 combines with J gene TRBJ2-7, with TRBD1 matching over 9 bases. The V gene end was trimmed by 6 bases and the J gene end by 4 bases; junction bases not matched to a gene: 7. The germline V gene encodes CDR1 SQVTM and CDR2 ANQGSEA. This CDR3 has 13 residues. CDR3: CSVETGGSYEQYF. In DNA form, the CDR3 reads TGCAGCGTCGAGACAGGGGGTTCTTACGAGCAGTACTTC.

The CDR3 DNA is TGCGCCAGCAGCTTGCCCCACCAGGGAGGGAATGAGCAGTTCTTC. The encoded protein is CASSLPHQGGNEQFF. V is TRBV5-1 and J is TRBJ2-1; TRBD2 aligns across 7 bases. Germline V gives CDR1 SGHRS, CDR2 YFSETQ. This CDR3 has 15 amino acids. Trimming took 1 base from V and 7 from J; bases not matched to a gene: 8.

The chain joins TRBV30 to TRBJ1-5; no clear D gene. Trimming removed 0 bases from V and 0 bases from J, with 9 bases in between. The CDR3 is 15 amino acids. Germline values: CDR1 GTSNPN, CDR2 SVGIG (reference sequence). Here the CDR3 reads CAWSVPGSSNQPQHF. The DNA of the CDR3 is TGTGCCTGGAGTGTACCGGGGAGTAGCAATCAGCCCCAGCATTTT. The full variable domain, in which reference TRBV30 and TRBJ1-5 provide the parts outside the CDR3, is SQTIHQWPATLVQPVGSPLSLECTVEGTSNPNLYWYRQAAGRGLQLLFYSVGIGQISSEVPQNLSASRPQDRQFILSSKKLLLSDSGFYLCAWSVPGSSNQPQHFGDGTRLSIL.

The J gene is TRBJ2-7, the V gene TRBV27; D remains ambiguous. V dropped 6 bases and J dropped 2 bases, with 11 bases sitting between them. CDR1 MNHEY and CDR2 SMNVEV come from the germline V gene (reference sequence). The CDR3 has 13 amino acids. DNA for the CDR3: TGTGCCAGCAGCCCTTCGCAGGCCTACGAGCAGTACTTC. Translating it yields CASSPSQAYEQYF.

The genes are TRBV5-1 and TRBJ2-2, with 12 bases lining up with TRBD2. This CDR3 is 15 amino acids long. V lost 4 bases to trimming and J lost 5 bases; unmatched junction nucleotides: 3. Germline-derived CDR1 and CDR2 are SGHRS and YFSETQ. As DNA, the CDR3 is TGCGCCAGCAGCATTGGACTAGCGGGGACCGGGGAGCTGTTTTTT. Translation gives CASSIGLAGTGELFF.

The CDR3: CAITGVSNYGYTF. In DNA, the CDR3 is TGTGCCATCACGGGGGTTTCTAACTATGGCTACACCTTC. The chain combines TRBV10-3 with TRBJ1-2, with D possibly matching TRBD1 (5 bases). V gave up 7 bases and J gave up 0 bases, with 9 bases separating them. The CDR3 is 13 amino acids. Germline V lookup: CDR1 ENHRY, CDR2 SYGVKD.

The chain carries TRBV4-1 and TRBJ2-1, with 12 positions matching TRBD2. Looked up from germline, CDR1 is MGHRA and CDR2 is YSYEKL. J gave up 5 bases and V 3 bases, and 2 bases lay outside the gene matches. The CDR3 length is 15 residues. The CDR3 DNA follows: TGCGCCAGCAGCCATACTAGCGGGGGGCACAATGAGCAGTTCTTC. It yields the protein CASSHTSGGHNEQFF.

This clone appeared a single time. The rearrangement joins TRBV2 to TRBJ1-5; 9 bases fit TRBD1. V dropped 4 bases and J dropped 7; count of bases not matched to a gene: 2. This CDR3 contains 13 residues. Germline V gene data show CDR1 as SNHLY and CDR2 as FYNNEI. For the CDR3, the DNA is TGTGCCAGCAGTGGGACAGGGGAGCAGCCCCAGCATTTT. This gives the protein CASSGTGEQPQHF. The full variable domain, with the rest looked up from reference TRBV2 and TRBJ1-5, is EPEVTQTPSHQVTQMGQEVILRCVPISNHLYFYWYRQILGQKVEFLVSFYNNEISEKSEIFDDQFSVERPDGSNFTLKIRSTKLEDSAMYFCASSGTGEQPQHFGDGTRLSIL.

The chain is built from TRBV11-2 and TRBJ2-7; 7 bases match TRBD2. V gave up 1 base and J gave up 1 base; unmatched junction bases: 10. Looked up from germline, CDR1 is SGHAT and CDR2 is FQNNGV. The CDR3 is made up of 17 amino acids. This CDR3 is CASSLGGGRTSSYEQYF. The CDR3 bases are TGTGCCAGCAGCTTAGGGGGGGGGAGGACTTCTTCCTACGAGCAGTACTTC.

J is TRBJ1-1 and V is TRBV19, with 7 bases that match TRBD1. Germline V gene lookup returns CDR1 LNHDA and CDR2 SQIVND (reference sequence). The CDR3 is made up of 13 amino acids. J gave up 5 bases and V 4 bases, and 4 bases lay outside the gene matches. DNA for the CDR3: TGTGCCAGTAGTACCCGGACAGGAACTGAAGCTTTCTTT. Residues: CASSTRTGTEAFF.

This chain links TRBV18 with TRBJ2-1; TRBD1 matches at 8 bases. The CDR3 is 17 amino acids. V trimming: 0 bases; J trimming: 1 base; junction bases outside the gene matches: 5. Germline CDR1 and CDR2: KGHSH and LQKENI. CDR3 sequence reads: CASSPPGQGASYNEQFF. CDR3 bases: TGTGCCAGCTCACCACCGGGGCAGGGGGCGTCCTACAATGAGCAGTTCTTC.

The chain links TRBV6-6 to TRBJ2-1; D ambiguous. Germline V gives CDR1 MNHNY, CDR2 SVGAGI (reference sequence). Trimming cost V 5 bases and J 6 bases, with 5 bases left between them. CDR3 size: 11 residues. CDR3 loop: CASSASNEQFF. The CDR3 DNA follows: TGTGCCAGCAGTGCTAGCAATGAGCAGTTCTTC.

The rearrangement uses TRBV3-1 (or the pseudogene TRBV3-2) and TRBJ2-7, with 7 bases lining up with TRBD2. Germline values: CDR1 LGHDT, CDR2 YNNKEL (reference sequence). CDR3 length: 14 residues. V dropped 4 bases and J dropped 3; count of bases not matched to a gene: 6. The CDR3 nucleotides read TGTGCCAGCAGCCGGTTGGGGGGGTTCTACGAGCAGTACTTC. Protein sequence: CASSRLGGFYEQYF.

The V and J genes are TRBV7-2 and TRBJ1-2; 10 nucleotides line up with TRBD1. CDR1 is SGHTA, CDR2 FQGNSA, per germline. This CDR3 comprises 14 residues. V shed 4 bases, J shed 4 bases, and the junction held 3 bases outside the gene matches. CDR3 loop: CASSSRDRGYGYTF. Written as DNA, the CDR3 is TGTGCCAGCAGCTCCCGGGACAGGGGCTATGGCTACACCTTC.

The chain has TRBV19 and TRBJ1-2; the D gene is possibly TRBD1 (5 bases). The ends were cut back, 0 bases at V and 4 bases at J, with 9 bases in the middle. Germline V gene lookup returns CDR1 LNHDA and CDR2 SQIVND (reference sequence). This CDR3 has 14 amino acids. The CDR3 reads CASSIEDSGYGYTF. The CDR3 DNA follows: TGTGCCAGTAGTATAGAAGACAGTGGCTATGGCTACACCTTC.

This clone was recorded only once. The gene calls are TRBV30 and TRBJ2-6, with 13 bases that match TRBD2. The germline V gene encodes CDR1 GTSNPN and CDR2 SVGIG (reference sequence). Trimming at V came to 3 bases and at J to 1 base, leaving 0 bases not matched to a gene. This CDR3 spans 16 amino acids. CDR3 protein: CAWRTSGRSGANVLTF. In DNA form, the CDR3 reads TGTGCCTGGAGGACTAGCGGGAGGTCTGGGGCCAACGTCCTGACTTTC.

The chain joins TRBV6-2 or TRBV6-3 to TRBJ2-1; perhaps TRBD2 as D (5 bases). The CDR3 has 20 residues. The ends were cut back, 3 bases at V and 5 bases at J, with 29 bases in the middle. Per germline, CDR1 MNHEY and CDR2 SVGEGT. The CDR3 region has the DNA TGTGCCAGCAGTTATCGTAAGGGTCTTCCGGGATCTGGTTGGAACAATGAGCAGTTCTTC. This sequence encodes CASSYRKGLPGSGWNNEQFF.

The chain carries TRBV10-3 and TRBJ2-2, with D perhaps matching TRBD2 (6 bases). CDR1 ENHRY and CDR2 SYGVKD come from the germline V gene. V lost 6 bases, J lost 7 bases, and 15 bases lay in between. The CDR3 has 14 amino acids. CDR3 coding DNA: TGTGCCATCAGGCTGGGGGGAACAGGCGGGGAGCTGTTTTTT. Protein: CAIRLGGTGGELFF.

The rearrangement links TRBV3-1 (or the pseudogene TRBV3-2) to TRBJ2-5; D unclear. V gave up 6 bases and J gave up 0 bases, with 11 bases separating them. Germline V gene sequence: CDR1 LGHDT, CDR2 YNNKEL (reference sequence). The CDR3 spans 14 residues. CDR3 protein: CASSLAPYQETQYF. CDR3 coding DNA: TGTGCCAGCAGTTTGGCACCGTACCAAGAGACCCAGTACTTC.

The chain uses TRBV15 and TRBJ2-7, with 7 bases aligning to TRBD1. The CDR3 length is 16 residues. Trimming removed 3 bases from V and 0 bases from J; junction bases left unmatched: 8. Germline V gene data show CDR1 as LNHNV and CDR2 as YYDKDF (reference sequence). The CDR3 loop is CATSSDPGQSSYEQYF. In nucleotides, the CDR3 is TGTGCCACCAGCAGTGACCCGGGACAGAGCTCCTACGAGCAGTACTTC. Supplemented by reference TRBV15 and TRBJ2-7, the full variable domain reads DAMVIQNPRYQVTQFGKPVTLSCSQTLNHNVMYWYQQKSSQAPKLLFHYYDKDFNNEADTPDNFQSRRPNTSFCFLDIRSPGLGDTAMYLCATSSDPGQSSYEQYFGPGTRLTVT.